The clone carrying this T cell receptor beta chain was detected only a few times. What it recognizes is unknown. This record comes from a study of CD8+CD57+ T cells in acquired aplastic anemia. Study-wide context: Mean DNA quantity obtained from sorted CD4+ and CD8+ cells was 2.5 to 4 ug.

The use of genomic DNA as template underpinned the TCR beta VDJ and CDR3 profiling. Each CDR3 protein is one row after TCRdb ran MiXCR on the reads. The data hold roughly 190,000 distinct CDR3 sequences, with roughly half observed a single time. This CDR3 is 12 amino acids long. V lost 4 bases to trimming and J lost 4 bases, with 7 bases between them. Germline-derived CDR1 and CDR2 are MNHNS and SASEGT. Patients included in sequencing had previously demonstrated CD8+CD57+ cell expansion by flow cytometry. As a group, the patients uniformly had severe acquired aplastic anemia. No patient had been given any therapy when blood was sampled. Study observations and caveats: Patients and controls shared under 35 CD8+ CDR3 sequences, highly expressed in patients.

The receptor was isolated from a human donor with aplastic anemia. The chain carries TRBV6-1 and TRBJ1-2; D uncertain. Sequencing was performed on sorted CD4+, CD8+, or CD8+CD57+ T cells (not recorded which) from PBMCs. CDR3 protein: CASSGNTYGYTF. CDR3 nucleotide sequence: TGTGCCAGCAGTGGCAATACCTATGGCTACACCTTC.